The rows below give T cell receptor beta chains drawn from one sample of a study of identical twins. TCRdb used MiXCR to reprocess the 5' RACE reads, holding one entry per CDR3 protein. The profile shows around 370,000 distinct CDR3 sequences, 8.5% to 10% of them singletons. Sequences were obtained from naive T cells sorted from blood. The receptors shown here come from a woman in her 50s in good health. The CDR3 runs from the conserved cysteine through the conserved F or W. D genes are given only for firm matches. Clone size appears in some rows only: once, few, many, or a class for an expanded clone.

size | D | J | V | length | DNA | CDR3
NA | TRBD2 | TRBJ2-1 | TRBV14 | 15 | TGTGCCAGCAGCCAAGACACGCGGACTAGCAATGAGCAGTTCTTC | CASSQDTRTSNEQFF
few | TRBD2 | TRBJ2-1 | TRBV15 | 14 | TGTGCCACCAGCAGAGGAGGGACTAGGAATGAGCAGTTCTTC | CATSRGGTRNEQFF
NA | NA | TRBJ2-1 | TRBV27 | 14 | TGTGCCAGCAGTTCGATCACACACTACGATGAGCAGTTCTTC | CASSSITHYDEQFF
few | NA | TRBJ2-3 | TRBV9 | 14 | TGTGCCAGCAGTCCCACCCACGGTACAGATACGCAGTATTTT | CASSPTHGTDTQYF
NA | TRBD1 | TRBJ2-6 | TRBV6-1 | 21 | TGTGCCAGCAGTGAAGCGCGTCCAGGGGGCAACCCCTACTCTGGGGCCAACGTCCTGACTTTC | CASSEARPGGNPYSGANVLTF
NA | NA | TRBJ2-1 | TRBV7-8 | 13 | TGTGCCAGCAGCCGAATTTCCTTCAATGAGCAGTTCTTC | CASSRISFNEQFF
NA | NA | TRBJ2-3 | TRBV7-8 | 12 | TGTGCCAGCAGCTTAGTATTCGGGACGGTCAATTTT | CASSLVFGTVNF
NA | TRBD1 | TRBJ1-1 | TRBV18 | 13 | TGTGCCAGCTCACCACCAGGGACAGGGCGAGCTTTCTTT | CASSPPGTGRAFF
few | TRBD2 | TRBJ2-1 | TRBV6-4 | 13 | TGTGCCAGCAGTGACTCTACGGGAGGGGAGCAGTTCTTC | CASSDSTGGEQFF
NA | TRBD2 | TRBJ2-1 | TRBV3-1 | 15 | TGTGCCAGCAGAGATAGCGGGAGCCCCTACAATGAGCAGTTCTTC | CASRDSGSPYNEQFF
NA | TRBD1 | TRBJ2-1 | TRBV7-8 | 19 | TGTGCCAGCAGCCCCCACCCTCGTACAGGGGGCGCATCGTACAATGAGCAGTTCTTC | CASSPHPRTGGASYNEQFF
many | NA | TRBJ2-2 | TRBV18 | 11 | TGTGCCAGCTCACCGGCCGGGGAGCTGTTTTTT | CASSPAGELFF
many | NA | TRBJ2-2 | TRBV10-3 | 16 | TGTGCCATCAGTAAACCCGGCTCCGCGAACACCGGGGAGCTGTTTTTT | CAISKPGSANTGELFF
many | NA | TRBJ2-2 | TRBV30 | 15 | TGTGCCTGGAGGACCCGGGGGGCGCACGGCGGGGAGCTGTTTTTT | CAWRTRGAHGGELFF
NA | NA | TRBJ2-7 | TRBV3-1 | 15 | TGTGCCAGCAGCCAAGCAACGGGGAGCTCCTACGAGCAGTACTTC | CASSQATGSSYEQYF
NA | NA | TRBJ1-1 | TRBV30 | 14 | TGTGCCTGGAAGTTCGGGTCGGGGGACACTGAAGCTTTCTTT | CAWKFGSGDTEAFF
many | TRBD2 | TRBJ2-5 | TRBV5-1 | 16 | TGCGCCAGCAGCTTGGCGTCGACTAGCGGGTCGGAGACCCAGTACTTC | CASSLASTSGSETQYF
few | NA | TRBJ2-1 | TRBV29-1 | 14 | TGCAGCGTTGAAGGCAGGGGGGCCTACAATGAGCAGTTCTTC | CSVEGRGAYNEQFF
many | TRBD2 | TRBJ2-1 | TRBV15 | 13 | TGTGCCACCAGCAGAGATTTAGCCGGCGGGAGGGGCTTC | CATSRDLAGGRGF
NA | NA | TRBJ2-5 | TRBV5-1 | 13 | TGCGCCAGCAGCTTGGCTGGGTGGGAGACCCAGTACTTC | CASSLAGWETQYF
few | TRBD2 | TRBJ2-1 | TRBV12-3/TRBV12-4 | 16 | TGTGCCAGCAGTCCCCAACCCCCGCGGGAGCCTGGGGAGCAGTTCTTC | CASSPQPPREPGEQFF
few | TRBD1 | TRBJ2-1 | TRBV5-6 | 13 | TGTGCCAGCAGCCCAGAGACAGGGTATGAGCAGTTCTTC | CASSPETGYEQFF
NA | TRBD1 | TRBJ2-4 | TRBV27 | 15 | TGTGCCAGCAGTTTAGAGGGGGCCGCCAAAAACATTCAGTACTTC | CASSLEGAAKNIQYF
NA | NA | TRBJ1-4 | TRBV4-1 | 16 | TGCGCCAGCAGCCCCCTGGGAGGGGCAACTAATGAAAAACTGTTTTTT | CASSPLGGATNEKLFF
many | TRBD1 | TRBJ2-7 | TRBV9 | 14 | TGTGCCAGCAGCCTGGGACAGGGGTCCTACGAGCAGTACTTC | CASSLGQGSYEQYF
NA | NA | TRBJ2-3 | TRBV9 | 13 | TGTGCCAGCAGCGTAGACCTGGGGGATACGCAGTATTTT | CASSVDLGDTQYF
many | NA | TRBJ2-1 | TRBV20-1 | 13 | TGCAGTGCTAGGGGGTCGGGGCAAGGTGAGCAGTTCTTC | CSARGSGQGEQFF
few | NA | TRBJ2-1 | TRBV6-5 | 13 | TGTGCCAGCAGTCTCCAAACTGGGTCTGAGCAGTTCTTC | CASSLQTGSEQFF
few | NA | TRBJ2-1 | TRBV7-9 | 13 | TGTGCCAGCAGCTTTGGGGTCGGCAATGAGCAGTTCTTC | CASSFGVGNEQFF
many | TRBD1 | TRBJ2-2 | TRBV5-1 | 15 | TGCGCCAGCTCTCTAACCAGGGGGCGAACCGGGGAGCTGTTTTTT | CASSLTRGRTGELFF
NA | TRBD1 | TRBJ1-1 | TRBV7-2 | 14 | TGTGCCAGCAGCGCCCGGGACAGCCTCCCCGAAGCTTTCTTT | CASSARDSLPEAFF
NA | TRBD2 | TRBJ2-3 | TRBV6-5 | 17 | TGTGCCAGCAGTACCCATCTTAGCGGGAGCGGCACAGATACGCAGTATTTT | CASSTHLSGSGTDTQYF
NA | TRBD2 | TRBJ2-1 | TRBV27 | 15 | TGTGCCAGCAGTTTTTCTACTAGCGGGACCGCAAGACAGTTCTTC | CASSFSTSGTARQFF
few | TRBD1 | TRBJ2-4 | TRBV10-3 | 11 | TGTGCCACCGGACAGGGCGACATTCAGTACTTC | CATGQGDIQYF
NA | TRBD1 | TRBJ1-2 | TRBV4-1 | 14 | TGCGCCAGCAGCCAAGAAACGACAGGGGATGGCTACACCTTC | CASSQETTGDGYTF
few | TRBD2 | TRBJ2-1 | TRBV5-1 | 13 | TGCGCCAGCAGAAAACTAGCGGTGGATGAGCAGTTCTTC | CASRKLAVDEQFF
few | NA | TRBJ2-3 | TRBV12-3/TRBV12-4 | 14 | TGTGCCAGCAGTTCTCCACAAAACACAGATACGCAGTATTTT | CASSSPQNTDTQYF
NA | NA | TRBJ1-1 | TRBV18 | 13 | TGTGCCAGCTCACCACTACGGAACACTGAAGCTTTCTTT | CASSPLRNTEAFF
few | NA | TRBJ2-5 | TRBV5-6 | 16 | TGTGCCAGCAGCCCCTCGGACGAGAGGTTTAGAGAGACCCAGTACTTC | CASSPSDERFRETQYF
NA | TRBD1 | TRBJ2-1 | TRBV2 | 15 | TGTGCCAGCAGTCGGGGGGACAGGGGGCAGAATGAGCAGTTCTTC | CASSRGDRGQNEQFF
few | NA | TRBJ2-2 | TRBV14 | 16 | TGTGCCAGCAGCCAAGATGAGGGCAGTTTAACCGCAGAGCTGTTTTTT | CASSQDEGSLTAELFF
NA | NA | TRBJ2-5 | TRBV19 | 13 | TGTGCCAGTAGTATAGACGTCGAAGAGACCCAGTACTTC | CASSIDVEETQYF
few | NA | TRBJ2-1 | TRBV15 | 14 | TGTGCCACCAGCAGAGGTAGAGTGAGCAATGAGCAGTTCTTC | CATSRGRVSNEQFF
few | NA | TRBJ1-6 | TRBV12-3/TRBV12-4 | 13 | TGTGCCAGCAGTGGGCCGGGGGGTTCACCCCTCCACTTT | CASSGPGGSPLHF
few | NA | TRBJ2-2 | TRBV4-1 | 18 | TGCGCCAGCAGCCGCGGGACCGCGTTTACCTCGAACACCGGGGAGCTGTTTTTT | CASSRGTAFTSNTGELFF
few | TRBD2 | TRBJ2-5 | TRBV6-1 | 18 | TGTGCCAGCAGTCAGCACATTATTCCCTCTAGCGGACAAGAGACCCAGTACTTC | CASSQHIIPSSGQETQYF
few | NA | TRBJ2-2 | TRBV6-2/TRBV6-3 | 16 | TGTGCCAGCAGTTCAACCGGGACAACGAACACCGGGGAGCTGTTTTTT | CASSSTGTTNTGELFF
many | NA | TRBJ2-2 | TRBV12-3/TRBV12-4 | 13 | TGTGCCAGCTTACGGCTCGCGAACGGGGAGCTGTTTTTT | CASLRLANGELFF
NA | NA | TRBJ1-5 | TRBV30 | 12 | TGTGCCTGGAGTGAAGGGCTAGGGCCCCAGCATTTT | CAWSEGLGPQHF
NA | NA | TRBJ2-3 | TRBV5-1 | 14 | TGCGCCAGCAGCTTGGAACGAAGCTTAGATACGCAGTATTTT | CASSLERSLDTQYF
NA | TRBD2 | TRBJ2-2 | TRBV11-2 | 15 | TGTGCCAGCAGGGGACTAGCGGACAACACCGGGGAGCTGTTTTTT | CASRGLADNTGELFF